Detailed here is one T cell receptor beta chain. The TCR beta cDNA libraries carried unique molecular identifiers. TCRdb passed the PCR reads through MiXCR, listing each CDR3 protein once. Among around 770,000 distinct CDR3 sequences listed, about 43% were seen once. The sample comes from a study of post-analysis software for immune sequencing data. The TCR sequence derives from a girl between 10 and 17 years old with multiple sclerosis. Sequencing was carried out using blood.

The CDR3 here is CSARDAGYRPRTQYF. CDR3 nucleotide sequence: TGCAGTGCTAGAGATGCGGGGTATCGCCCCCGTACGCAGTATTTT. The chain is built from TRBV20-1 and TRBJ2-3, with D perhaps TRBD2 (6 bases). Germline V lookup: CDR1 DFQATT, CDR2 SNEGSKA (reference sequence). The V end was cut by 0 bases, the J end by 8 bases, with 18 bases between. This CDR3 has 15 residues.